This entry lists 18 T cell receptor beta chains sequenced from one sample in a study of molecular identifiers for immune sequencing clone quantification. MiXCR, run by TCRdb on the PCR reads, gives a single entry per CDR3 protein. The sample lists more than 300,000 distinct CDR3 sequences, roughly 23% occurring once. Material for sequencing was naive CD8+ T cells from blood, with Jurkat cell RNA spiked in. Noted subset: FACS-sorted CD8+CD4-CCR7+CD45RA+ naive T cells. The receptors come from a human donor in good health. Some libraries in this study had Jurkat cell RNA spiked in.

This clonotype was seen ten or more times. The rearrangement links TRBV5-6 to TRBJ1-2, with a weak D call TRBD1 (5 bases). V lost 1 base to trimming and J lost 1 base, with 5 bases between them. This CDR3 region has 13 residues. Germline assignment: CDR1 SGHDT and CDR2 YYEEEE. CDR3 loop: CASSLRGNYGYTF. In DNA form, the CDR3 reads TGTGCCAGCAGCTTGAGGGGTAACTATGGCTACACCTTC.

V usage is TRBV30 and J usage is TRBJ2-7; D ambiguous. V lost 2 bases to trimming and J lost 0 bases, with 2 bases between them. This CDR3 has 11 residues. CDR1 GTSNPN and CDR2 SVGIG come from the germline V gene (reference sequence). CDR3 loop: CAWSTSYEQYF. In DNA form, the CDR3 reads TGTGCCTGGAGTACCTCCTACGAGCAGTACTTC.

In this sample, this clonotype turned up a few times. The chain joins TRBV10-3 to TRBJ1-1, with unresolved D. V lost 10 bases and J 0 bases, leaving 18 bases between the germline ends. The CDR3 runs to 15 residues. The V gene's germline CDR1 is ENHRY and CDR2 SYGVKD. CDR3 sequence reads: CATLDVGRMNTEAFF. Written as DNA, the CDR3 is TGTGCCACCCTGGACGTAGGGCGCATGAACACTGAAGCTTTCTTT.

This clonotype was seen at least ten times. The V call is TRBV4-3, the J call TRBJ1-2, with D maybe TRBD1 (5 bases). The ends were cut back, 0 bases at V and 8 bases at J, with 19 bases in the middle. The CDR3 is 16 amino acids. CDR1 and CDR2 (germline): LGHNA, YSLEER. For the CDR3, the DNA is TGCGCCAGCAGCCAAGATGTGGGGCTTGGGGCAACCGGCTACACCTTC. Its translation: CASSQDVGLGATGYTF.

With respect to this clonotype: Being one base from a much bigger clone, this may be a read error. V is TRBV14 and J is TRBJ2-7; a weak D match, TRBD1 (6 bases). The CDR3 covers 14 residues. Germline V lookup: CDR1 SGHDN, CDR2 FVKESK. Here the CDR3 DNA reads TGTGCCAGCAGCCGCTGGGACACAGCCTACGGGCAGTACTTC. Amino acid sequence: CASSRWDTAYGQYF.

This chain uses TRBV23-1 with TRBJ2-7, with D unresolved. TRBV23-1 is recorded as an ORF, its role being uncertain. V was clipped by 8 bases and J by 3 bases, with 23 bases between them. This CDR3 has 16 residues. The CDR3 coding sequence is TGCGCCAGCGTCCCCCCGGTTAGGGTCGAGTACTACGAGCAGTACTTC. It is translated as CASVPPVRVEYYEQYF.

There are many counts of this clonotype. The CDR3 nucleotides read TGCGCCAGCAGCCCCGGGGGGAGGGGTACCTACGAGCAGTACTTC. Translation: CASSPGGRGTYEQYF. The chain has TRBV4-3 and TRBJ2-7; 7 nucleotides align to TRBD2. The CDR3 is 15 amino acids. Germline V gives CDR1 LGHNA, CDR2 YSLEER. V lost 4 bases and J lost 2; bases outside the gene matches: 8.

Points on this clonotype: At one end, the junction sequence differs from germline, possibly due to a read error. This rearrangement joins TRBV4-3 to TRBJ1-1; possibly TRBD1 for D (6 bases). Per the germline V gene, CDR1 is LGHNA and CDR2 is YSLEER. The CDR3 runs to 16 residues. In DNA, the CDR3 is TGCGCCAGCAGCCAAGCCAGCAGGGGCCCGCTGATCCCAGCTTTCTTC. Amino acids: CASSQASRGPLIPAFF.

This clonotype showed up just a few times. This rearrangement joins TRBV21-1 to TRBJ2-2; the tabulated D call, TRBD2, remains unverified against the DNA. TRBV21-1 is a listed pseudogene. This CDR3 has 15 amino acids. This CDR3 is CASSNPQLAEGELFF. CDR3 bases: TGTGCCAGCAGCAATCCCCAACTAGCTGAGGGGGAGCTGTTTTTT.

This chain links TRBV6-2 or TRBV6-3 with TRBJ2-2, with 7 bases lining up with TRBD2. This CDR3 has 13 amino acids. V lost 10 bases, J lost 1 base, and 3 bases stayed unmatched. Germline V CDR1 and CDR2: MNHEY, SVGEGT. The CDR3 nucleotides are TGTGCCACTTGGACTAGGAACACCGGGGAGCTGTTTTTT. This encodes CATWTRNTGELFF.

This clonotype was seen repeatedly, ten times or more. The chain combines TRBV30 with TRBJ2-5, with 10 nucleotides matching TRBD2. Germline CDR1 reads GTSNPN; CDR2 reads SVGIG (reference sequence). CDR3 size: 12 residues. With 8 bases clipped from V and 5 bases from J, the junction kept 5 bases outside the gene matches. The CDR3 loop reads CAPGLARETQYF. The CDR3 nucleotides are TGTGCCCCGGGACTAGCGCGGGAGACCCAGTACTTC.

This clonotype was seen at least ten times. This chain connects TRBV27 to TRBJ1-1, with 7 bases matching TRBD1. Trimming cost V 6 bases and J 0 bases; bases outside gene matches: 4. Germline V gene data show CDR1 as MNHEY and CDR2 as SMNVEV (reference sequence). The CDR3 is 14 residues long. The CDR3 sequence is CASSLGQMNTEAFF. CDR3 bases: TGTGCCAGCAGCTTGGGACAGATGAACACTGAAGCTTTCTTT.

The chain employs TRBV12-3 or TRBV12-4 and TRBJ2-1; TRBD1 agrees at 7 bases. V dropped 5 bases and J dropped 8; count of bases not matched to a gene: 12. The CDR3 consists of 15 residues. The DNA for the CDR3 is TGTGCCAGCAGTCAGGGGACAGCCCCATTCGATGAGCAGTTCTTC. As protein: CASSQGTAPFDEQFF.

This clonotype was counted a few times. This chain links TRBV27 with TRBJ2-2; D could derive from TRBD1 or TRBD2 (6 bases each). Trimming shortened V by 6 bases and J by 1 base, and 18 bases separated the two germline ends. Germline loops: CDR1 MNHEY, CDR2 SMNVEV (reference sequence). This CDR3 has 17 residues. The DNA of the CDR3 is TGTGCCAGCAGCCCTTCCGAGGGGGGCCTGAACACCGGGGAGCTGTTTTTT. It is translated as CASSPSEGGLNTGELFF.

There are many counts of this clonotype. The chain has TRBV5-1 and TRBJ1-4; D is unresolved. Germline CDR1 and CDR2: SGHRS and YFSETQ. The CDR3 totals 14 residues. The germline V and J ends were trimmed by 0 bases and 8 bases, with 11 bases remaining between them. The CDR3 sequence: CASSLARTVEKLFF. The CDR3 coding sequence is TGCGCCAGCAGCTTGGCCCGAACGGTCGAAAAACTGTTTTTT.

This clonotype was found many times. This chain joins TRBV7-9 and TRBJ2-7; D gene unclear. Germline V gene sequence: CDR1 SEHNR, CDR2 FQNEAQ (reference sequence). The CDR3 totals 13 residues. V lost 3 bases and J 2 bases, leaving 8 bases between the germline ends. This CDR3 reads CASSFAGPYEQYF. The DNA for the CDR3 is TGTGCCAGCAGCTTTGCAGGCCCCTACGAGCAGTACTTC. The variable domain in full, completed from reference TRBV7-9 and TRBJ2-7, reads DTGVSQNPRHKITKRGQNVTFRCDPISEHNRLYWYRQTLGQGPEFLTYFQNEAQLEKSRLLSDRFSAERPKGSFSTLEIQRTEQGDSAMYLCASSFAGPYEQYFGPGTRLTVT.

The J gene is TRBJ2-1, the V gene TRBV6-6, with 10 bases identical to TRBD2. The V gene end was trimmed by 4 bases and the J gene end by 7 bases; junction bases not matched to a gene: 7. This CDR3 spans 15 amino acids. CDR1 is MNHNY, CDR2 SVGAGI, per germline (reference sequence). CDR3 region: CASSSLAGVRNEQFF. The CDR3, as DNA: TGTGCCAGCAGTTCTCTAGCGGGAGTGAGAAATGAGCAGTTCTTC.

Worth noting for this clonotype: A much larger clonotype is one base distant, so this may be a read error. This sequence joins TRBV7-9 and TRBJ2-2, with 13 bases matching TRBD2. Germline CDR1 SEHNR, CDR2 FQNEAQ (reference sequence). This CDR3 spans 17 amino acids. With V trimmed by 8 bases and J by 5 bases, 11 bases remained unmatched. DNA of the CDR3: TGTGCCAGCGGCTATAGGACTAGCGGGAGTCGAACCGGGGAGCTGTTTTTT. It is translated as CASGYRTSGSRTGELFF.